The next 12 T cell receptor beta chains were all read from a single sample in a study of CD8+CD57+ T cells in acquired aplastic anemia. Researchers used genomic DNA as the template to profile TCR beta VDJ and CDR3. TCRdb processed the reads anew with MiXCR; each CDR3 protein has one entry. This sample has around 150,000 distinct CDR3 sequences, with about two thirds found just once. It was patients with CD8+CD57+ cell expansion by flow cytometry who were chosen for sequencing. Material for sequencing was sorted CD4+, CD8+, or CD8+CD57+ T cells (not recorded which) from PBMCs. These receptors were obtained from a human donor with aplastic anemia.

V is TRBV29-1 and J is TRBJ1-4, with D perhaps TRBD1 (5 bases). Germline V CDR1 and CDR2: SQVTM, ANQGSEA. The CDR3 is 13 residues long. V gave up 6 bases and J gave up 8 bases, with 16 bases separating them. CDR3 DNA sequence: TGCAGCGTACCGGGACCTCTTGGGGAAAAACTGTTTTTT. This sequence encodes CSVPGPLGEKLFF. The complete variable domain, with remaining parts taken from reference TRBV29-1 and TRBJ1-4, reads SAVISQKPSRDICQRGTSLTIQCQVDSQVTMMFWYRQQPGQSLTLIATANQGSEATYESGFVIDKFPISRPNLTFSTLTVSNMSPEDSSIYLCSVPGPLGEKLFFGSGTQLSVL.

This clonotype was seen once. Since no conserved phenylalanine or tryptophan closes the CDR3, a read error is the likely cause. The CDR3 sequence is CATSRGGGYGYTL. In DNA, the CDR3 is TGTGCCACCAGCAGAGGGGGCGGCTATGGCTACACCCTC. V and J are TRBV15 and TRBJ1-2; D perhaps matches TRBD1 (5 bases). The CDR3 is 13 amino acids. Germline CDR1 is LNHNV and CDR2 is YYDKDF (reference sequence). The V end lost 1 base, the J end lost 4 bases, and 7 bases lay between the germline ends.

V is TRBV6-1 and J is TRBJ2-2; tentatively, D is TRBD2 (6 bases). Trimming left V 7 bases short and J 7 bases short, with 19 bases between. This CDR3 contains 15 residues. CDR1 and CDR2 (germline): MNHNS, SASEGT. The CDR3 sequence: CASTRGSSAVGELFF. The CDR3 bases are TGTGCCAGCACCCGAGGGTCTAGCGCGGTCGGGGAGCTGTTTTTT.

The chain joins TRBV19 to TRBJ1-5, with TRBD1 matching over 11 bases. Trimming cost V 11 bases and J 5 bases; bases outside gene matches: 11. The CDR3 spans 15 residues. The germline gives CDR1 LNHDA, CDR2 SQIVND (reference sequence). The CDR3 loop is CACKGQGAFYQPQHF. The CDR3 region has the DNA TGTGCCTGTAAAGGACAGGGGGCCTTTTATCAGCCCCAGCATTTT. Filled out from reference TRBV19 and TRBJ1-5, the complete variable domain reads DGGITQSPKYLFRKEGQNVTLSCEQNLNHDAMYWYRQDPGQGLRLIYYSQIVNDFQKGDIAEGYSVSREKKESFPLTVTSAQKNPTAFYLCACKGQGAFYQPQHFGDGTRLSIL.

This clonotype has more than one count but fewer than ten. CDR3: CARLQVMNTEAFF. The CDR3 coding sequence is TGTGCCAGACTACAGGTGATGAACACTGAAGCTTTCTTT. The chain uses TRBV2 and TRBJ1-1, with D perhaps TRBD1 (5 bases). CDR3 length equals 13 residues. Trimming took off 9 bases at V and 0 bases at J, with 11 bases between the two ends. From germline, CDR1 is SNHLY and CDR2 FYNNEI.

V usage is TRBV9 and J usage is TRBJ2-1; the D gene is possibly TRBD1 (5 bases). This CDR3 contains 13 residues. The germline V and J ends were trimmed by 3 bases and 4 bases, with 8 bases remaining between them. The germline V gene encodes CDR1 SGDLS and CDR2 YYNGEE. The CDR3 nucleotides are TGTGCCAGCAGCGGTAGACAGTACAATGAGCAGTTCTTC. It yields the protein CASSGRQYNEQFF.

The V and J genes are TRBV6-6 and TRBJ2-5; D possibly corresponds to TRBD1 (6 bases). The CDR3 totals 12 residues. V was pared by 8 bases and J by 5 bases, with 12 bases between. Germline V lookup: CDR1 MNHNY, CDR2 SVGAGI (reference sequence). The CDR3, as DNA: TGTGCCAGCGGTACTAGGGGGGAGACCCAGTACTTC. Amino acids: CASGTRGETQYF.

This chain connects TRBV10-3 to TRBJ1-5; a possible D gene is TRBD1 (6 bases). The V gene lost 3 bases and the J gene lost 4 bases, with 16 bases spanning the gap. From germline, CDR1 is ENHRY and CDR2 SYGVKD. CDR3 length: 16 amino acids. This chain's CDR3 is CAISEFAGQLNQPQHF. CDR3 in DNA: TGTGCCATCAGTGAATTCGCAGGACAGCTTAATCAGCCCCAGCATTTT.

The rearrangement links TRBV24-1 to TRBJ1-5; 7 nucleotides match TRBD1. This CDR3 contains 18 residues. The germline V gene encodes CDR1 KGHDR and CDR2 SFDVKD. The trim removed 3 bases at V and 1 base at J, leaving 11 bases unmatched. Here the CDR3 DNA reads TGTGCCACCAGTGATCCGTTGGACAGGTGTAGGAGCAATCAGCCCCAGCATTTT. Its protein product is CATSDPLDRCRSNQPQHF.

The chain employs TRBV7-9 and TRBJ2-7; the D gene is possibly TRBD2 (5 bases). Deletions cut 8 bases from V and 3 bases from J, with 8 bases between. The CDR3 runs to 11 residues. The germline gives CDR1 SEHNR, CDR2 FQNEAQ (reference sequence). Here the CDR3 reads CASGEGYEQYF. Here the CDR3 DNA reads TGTGCCAGCGGAGAGGGCTACGAGCAGTACTTC.

This chain connects TRBV7-9 to TRBJ2-7; no reliable D call. This CDR3 is 13 amino acids long. Trimming took 5 bases from V and 5 from J, leaving 13 bases between them. Germline V lookup: CDR1 SEHNR, CDR2 FQNEAQ (reference sequence). The CDR3 region has the DNA TGTGCCAGCAGCCCGCCCCTGGGCGACGAGCAGTACTTC. Translation: CASSPPLGDEQYF.

This sequence joins TRBV11-1 and TRBJ1-1; TRBD1 might be the D (6 bases). Germline CDR1 SGHAT, CDR2 FQDESV (reference sequence). Trimming pared 3 bases from V and 6 bases from J, leaving 11 bases between. The CDR3 has 13 amino acids. The CDR3 coding sequence is TGTGCCAGCAGCTTGAGGGGGGCCCCTGAAGCTTTCTTT. Translated, it gives CASSLRGAPEAFF.